The next 16 T cell receptor beta chains were all read from a single sample in a study of T cell responses to AZD1222 COVID-19 vaccine. The table came from immunoSEQ multiplex PCR; TCRdb's copy has only in-frame clones and leaves some out. The table has some 150,000 clones, 88% seen once. This specimen consisted of peripheral blood, obtained 28 days after the second dose of the MenACWY control vaccine. All receptors derive from an adult who received the MenACWY meningococcal vaccine as a control.

The genes are TRBV5-1 and TRBJ2-2, with D tentatively TRBD2 (5 bases). The CDR3 is 15 amino acids. CDR1 and CDR2 (germline): SGHRS, YFSETQ. V was shortened by 0 bases and J by 3 bases, with 9 bases between the two germline ends. The CDR3 sequence is CASSLDSVDTGELFF. DNA for the CDR3: TGCGCCAGCAGCTTGGATAGCGTTGACACCGGGGAGCTGTTTTTT. The full variable domain, rest sourced from reference TRBV5-1 and TRBJ2-2, is KAGVTQTPRYLIKTRGQQVTLSCSPISGHRSVSWYQQTPGQGLQFLFEYFSETQRNKGNFPGRFSGRQFSNSRSEMNVSTLELGDSALYLCASSLDSVDTGELFFGEGSRLTVL.

The V call is TRBV2, the J call TRBJ1-2, with 7 positions matching TRBD1. This CDR3 has 14 amino acids. The germline gives CDR1 SNHLY, CDR2 FYNNEI. V gave up 4 bases and J gave up 8 bases; unmatched junction bases: 10. The CDR3 DNA reads TGTGCCAGCAGTGCCCAGGCAGGGGGTAACGGCTACACCTTC. Its protein is CASSAQAGGNGYTF.

The chain employs TRBV6-5 and TRBJ1-6; 7 bases line up with TRBD1. This CDR3 spans 15 amino acids. CDR1 is MNHEY, CDR2 SVGAGI, per germline. V gave up 6 bases and J gave up 6 bases; unmatched junction bases: 8. CDR3 in DNA: TGTGCCAGCAGCCGTGGGACAGTAGTTAATTCACCCCTCCACTTT. As protein: CASSRGTVVNSPLHF.

This clone appeared a single time. The rearrangement links TRBV12-5 to TRBJ2-5; 8 nucleotides align to TRBD1. CDR3 length equals 13 residues. Germline V lookup: CDR1 LGHNT, CDR2 FRNRAP. Losses at the gene ends were 6 bases for V and 9 bases for J; bases not matched to a gene: 9. The CDR3 protein is CASGSDRDSAQYF. The CDR3 DNA follows: TGTGCTAGTGGGTCGGACAGGGACTCGGCCCAGTACTTC.

The chain is built from TRBV9 and TRBJ2-2; D not certain. The CDR3 has 13 residues. Germline loops: CDR1 SGDLS, CDR2 YYNGEE. V was trimmed by 2 bases and J by 4 bases, leaving 6 bases between them. This chain's CDR3 is CASSVYGTGELFF. The CDR3 DNA is TGTGCCAGCAGCGTGTACGGCACCGGGGAGCTGTTTTTT.

The V call is TRBV14, the J call TRBJ2-2; D gene ambiguous. The CDR3 loop spans 19 amino acids. CDR1 and CDR2 (germline): SGHDN, FVKESK. V lost 3 bases and J lost 2, with 22 bases in between. CDR3 region: CASSQFPLTTRINTGELFF. The CDR3 DNA reads TGTGCCAGCAGCCAGTTCCCGCTGACCACCCGAATAAACACCGGGGAGCTGTTTTTT.

V usage is TRBV28 and J usage is TRBJ2-3; D is unresolved. Trimming pared 7 bases from V and 8 bases from J, leaving 10 bases between. Looked up from germline, CDR1 is MDHEN and CDR2 is SYDVKM. The CDR3 spans 11 residues. The CDR3 region has the DNA TGTGCCAGCAATCAAGCCCGTACGCAGTATTTT. Its translation: CASNQARTQYF.

The chain has TRBV7-3 and TRBJ1-1; 8 bases agree with TRBD1. J gave up 0 bases and V 5 bases, and 17 bases lay outside the gene matches. The germline CDR1 and CDR2 sequences are SGHTA and FQGTGA. The CDR3 spans 19 residues. The CDR3, as DNA: TGTGCCAGCAGCCTACTCCCCCGGACAGGGAGACTTATGAACACTGAAGCTTTCTTT. Amino acids: CASSLLPRTGRLMNTEAFF.

V gene TRBV5-4 combines with J gene TRBJ2-1, with D maybe TRBD2 (6 bases). In germline, CDR1 is SGHNT, CDR2 YYREEE (reference sequence). This CDR3 has 14 residues. Trimming took 1 base from V and 5 from J, leaving 10 bases between them. In DNA, the CDR3 is TGTGCCAGCAGCTTGAGCGGGTCCGACAATGAGCAGTTCTTC. Its translation: CASSLSGSDNEQFF. The complete variable domain, with remaining parts taken from reference TRBV5-4 and TRBJ2-1, reads ETGVTQSPTHLIKTRGQQVTLRCSSQSGHNTVSWYQQALGQGPQFIFQYYREEENGRGNFPPRFSGLQFPNYSSELNVNALELDDSALYLCASSLSGSDNEQFFGPGTRLTVL.

The chain links TRBV28 to TRBJ1-2, with a weak D call TRBD1 (5 bases). Germline CDR1 is MDHEN and CDR2 is SYDVKM. This CDR3 has 12 amino acids. The V and J ends lost 3 bases and 7 bases respectively, with 9 bases between them. CDR3: CASSFGAFGYTF. The CDR3 nucleotides are TGTGCCAGCAGTTTCGGGGCTTTTGGCTACACCTTC.

V is TRBV9 and J is TRBJ1-1, with no clear D. The V end was cut by 3 bases, the J end by 0 bases, with 6 bases between. Looked up from germline, CDR1 is SGDLS and CDR2 is YYNGEE. This CDR3 contains 13 residues. As DNA, the CDR3 is TGTGCCAGCAGCGGCAACATGAACACTGAAGCTTTCTTT. This codes for CASSGNMNTEAFF.

J is TRBJ1-4 and V is TRBV6-5, with 9 positions matching TRBD1. Trimming removed 6 bases from V and 4 bases from J; junction bases left unmatched: 3. Germline CDR1 reads MNHEY; CDR2 reads SVGAGI. The CDR3 is 14 residues long. This CDR3 reads CASRDRGGNEKLFF. CDR3 in DNA: TGTGCCAGCAGGGACAGGGGCGGTAATGAAAAACTGTTTTTT.

The count of this clone is one. V and J are TRBV12-5 and TRBJ1-1; D gene unclear. Per germline, CDR1 LGHNT and CDR2 FRNRAP. Between the trimmed V and J ends, which lost 6 bases and 6 bases, there was a span of 17 bases. The CDR3 sequence is 14 residues long. CDR3 sequence reads: CASGLRRVGAEAFF. As DNA, the CDR3 is TGTGCTAGTGGGCTCAGAAGAGTTGGCGCTGAAGCTTTCTTT. Based on the CDR3 plus reference TRBV12-5 and TRBJ1-1, the full variable domain is DARVTQTPRHKVTEMGQEVTMRCQPILGHNTVFWYRQTMMQGLELLAYFRNRAPLDDSGMPKDRFSAEMPDATLATLKIQPSEPRDSAVYFCASGLRRVGAEAFFGQGTRLTVV.

This chain links TRBV6-2 or TRBV6-3 with TRBJ2-7; the D is unclear. V lost 2 bases and J lost 7, with 12 bases in between. This CDR3 is 13 amino acids long. Germline V lookup: CDR1 MNHEY, CDR2 SVGEGT. The CDR3 loop reads CASSYNGFGEQYF. In nucleotides, the CDR3 is TGTGCCAGCAGTTACAATGGCTTTGGGGAGCAGTACTTC.

This clone has only one observation. The chain links TRBV28 to TRBJ2-3; TRBD1 or TRBD2 may be the D gene (5 bases each). V was clipped by 6 bases and J by 1 base, with 11 bases between them. CDR1 and CDR2 (germline): MDHEN, SYDVKM. The CDR3 is made up of 14 amino acids. The CDR3 here is CASSPWDGTDTQYF. The CDR3 DNA is TGTGCCAGCAGCCCCTGGGACGGCACAGATACGCAGTATTTT.

The table lists this clone with a count of one. This chain connects TRBV5-5 to TRBJ1-4; D not resolved. The CDR3 is 17 amino acids. Between the trimmed V and J ends, which lost 3 bases and 0 bases, there was a span of 15 bases. Looked up from germline, CDR1 is SGHKS and CDR2 is YYEKEE (reference sequence). Here the CDR3 reads CASSWLVVGATNEKLFF. The DNA of the CDR3 is TGTGCCAGCAGCTGGCTGGTTGTGGGAGCAACTAATGAAAAACTGTTTTTT.